These 23 T cell receptor beta chains share one sample of origin, sequenced in a study. The TRBV12-4/TRBJ1-2 clonotypes were amplified using barcode primers with ligated adaptors. TCRdb itself ran the multiplex PCR reads through MiXCR, one entry per CDR3 protein. The sample records 750 to 1,000 distinct CDR3 sequences, roughly an eighth being singletons. Treg sorting used a CD4+CD25+CD127-/low gate. The material sequenced was Tregs sorted from blood. The source is a female donor with breast cancer.

V gene TRBV12-3 or TRBV12-4 combines with J gene TRBJ1-2; D remains unclear. The CDR3 is made up of 16 amino acids. Trimming stripped 5 bases from V and 0 bases from J, with 16 bases between. This chain's CDR3 is CASSRYRQASNYGYTF. The CDR3 bases are TGTGCCAGCAGTCGATACCGTCAGGCGTCTAACTATGGCTACACCTTC.

This clonotype is categorized as medium-sized. V and J are TRBV12-3 or TRBV12-4 and TRBJ1-2, with D hard to call. V was pared by 2 bases and J by 6 bases, with 4 bases between. This CDR3 region has 11 residues. CDR3 amino acids: CASSLQNGYTF. The CDR3 bases are TGTGCCAGCAGTTTACAGAATGGCTACACCTTC.

In its sample, this clonotype is large. This chain connects TRBV12-3 or TRBV12-4 to TRBJ1-2, with 7 positions matching TRBD1. The length of the CDR3 is 13 residues. V was clipped by 4 bases and J by 4 bases; unmatched bases: 3. CDR3 in amino acids: CASSSDRVYGYTF. For the CDR3, the DNA is TGTGCCAGCAGTTCCGACAGGGTCTATGGCTACACCTTC.

This clonotype was seen once. The rearrangement uses TRBV12-3 or TRBV12-4 and TRBJ1-2, with unresolved D. The CDR3 covers 14 residues. The V end was cut by 4 bases, the J end by 2 bases, with 11 bases between. Here the CDR3 reads CASSYEGRNYGYTF. The DNA for the CDR3 is TGTGCCAGCAGTTACGAGGGCCGCAACTATGGCTACACCTTC.

The CDR3 protein is CASSLDRPNYGYTF. CDR3 nucleotides: TGTGCCAGCAGTTTAGACAGGCCCAACTATGGCTACACCTTC. The gene calls are TRBV12-3 or TRBV12-4 and TRBJ1-2; D might be TRBD1 (5 bases). V was trimmed by 1 base and J by 2 bases, leaving 8 bases between them. The CDR3 totals 14 residues.

By sample fraction, this clonotype is medium-sized. The CDR3, as DNA: TGTGCCAGCAGTTTAGGGACAGACTATGGCTACACCTTC. Its translation: CASSLGTDYGYTF. The chain links TRBV12-3 or TRBV12-4 to TRBJ1-2; D may be TRBD1 (6 bases). Trimming removed 1 base at V and 3 bases at J, with 6 bases between. The CDR3 is made up of 13 amino acids.

Sample share makes this clonotype medium-sized. The V call is TRBV12-3 or TRBV12-4, the J call TRBJ1-2, with D uncertain. The CDR3 runs to 13 residues. The V gene lost 1 base and the J gene lost 7 bases, with 10 bases spanning the gap. CDR3 region: CASSLGGGSGYTF. The CDR3 DNA reads as TGTGCCAGCAGTTTAGGAGGAGGAAGTGGCTACACCTTC.

The CDR3 DNA follows: TGTGCCAGCAGTTTAGTTCACAGGTCAAACTATGGCTACACCTTC. It encodes CASSLVHRSNYGYTF. This chain connects TRBV12-3 or TRBV12-4 to TRBJ1-2, with a possible D match to TRBD1 (5 bases). Trimming pared 1 base from V and 2 bases from J, leaving 11 bases between. This CDR3 is 15 amino acids long.

By proportion, this clonotype is large (0.1 to 1%). The V call is TRBV12-3 or TRBV12-4, the J call TRBJ1-2, with a possible D match to TRBD1 (5 bases). The CDR3 has 13 residues. V shed 3 bases and J shed 7 bases, with 12 bases lying between them. CDR3 amino acids: CASSFQGARGYTF. DNA of the CDR3: TGTGCCAGCAGTTTTCAAGGGGCGCGTGGCTACACCTTC.

Within the sample, this clonotype is medium-sized. This chain uses TRBV12-3 or TRBV12-4 with TRBJ1-2; D may be TRBD1 (5 bases). The CDR3 has 13 residues. V shed 4 bases and J shed 3 bases, with 9 bases lying between them. CDR3 bases: TGTGCCAGCAGTTCCCCGACAGACTATGGCTACACCTTC. Amino acid sequence: CASSSPTDYGYTF.

This clonotype is termed medium-sized. The V call is TRBV12-3 or TRBV12-4, the J call TRBJ1-2; D remains ambiguous. The V gene lost 5 bases and the J gene lost 1 base, with 14 bases spanning the gap. This CDR3 has 15 residues. Here the CDR3 DNA reads TGTGCCAGCAGTCCCAGTCCGGTCCGTAACTATGGCTACACCTTC. Protein product: CASSPSPVRNYGYTF.

This clonotype counts as medium-sized. The chain links TRBV12-3 or TRBV12-4 to TRBJ1-2; D unclear. The CDR3 contains 14 residues. Trimming shortened V by 6 bases and J by 5 bases, and 16 bases separated the two germline ends. CDR3 in amino acids: CASSAGLVKYGYTF. In nucleotides, the CDR3 is TGTGCCAGCAGCGCCGGTCTCGTTAAATATGGCTACACCTTC.

This clonotype is medium-sized. CDR3 region: CASHGTVLDYTF. The CDR3 DNA follows: TGTGCCAGCCATGGGACAGTTTTAGACTACACCTTC. The chain joins TRBV12-3 or TRBV12-4 to TRBJ1-2, with 7 bases lining up with TRBD1. The CDR3 covers 12 residues. Unmatched junction bases numbered 10, after V lost 8 bases and J lost 10 bases.

Within the sample, this clonotype is medium-sized. The gene calls are TRBV12-3 or TRBV12-4 and TRBJ1-2; 7 bases map to TRBD1. The CDR3 has 14 residues. V gave up 6 bases and J gave up 3 bases; unmatched junction bases: 7. The chain's CDR3 is CASRPLDRDYGYTF. Written as DNA, the CDR3 is TGTGCCAGCAGACCACTAGACAGGGACTATGGCTACACCTTC.

This clonotype is medium-sized in the sample. The rearrangement links TRBV12-3 or TRBV12-4 to TRBJ1-2, with D uncertain. V shed 3 bases and J shed 14 bases, with 16 bases lying between them. The CDR3 has 12 residues. CDR3 sequence: CASSFGEVFVTF. CDR3 nucleotide sequence: TGTGCCAGCAGTTTTGGGGAGGTATTCGTTACCTTC.

This chain uses TRBV12-3 or TRBV12-4 with TRBJ1-2; 7 bases agree with TRBD1. Germline trimming cut 6 bases from V and 10 bases from J; bases unmatched to any gene: 11. This CDR3 has 13 residues. For the CDR3, the DNA is TGTGCCAGCAGCCATGGGACAGTTTTAGACTACACCTTC. This encodes CASSHGTVLDYTF.

This clonotype ranks as medium-sized. The rearrangement uses TRBV12-3 or TRBV12-4 and TRBJ1-2; D unclear. Trimming left V 5 bases short and J 8 bases short, with 21 bases between. The CDR3 spans 15 residues. The CDR3 protein is CASSPEGWLGMGYTF. The CDR3, as DNA: TGTGCCAGCAGTCCGGAGGGATGGTTGGGGATGGGCTACACCTTC.

Relative to its sample, this clonotype is medium-sized. The chain employs TRBV12-3 or TRBV12-4 and TRBJ1-2; 9 bases line up with TRBD1. This CDR3 contains 16 residues. J was trimmed by 0 bases and V by 4 bases; bases with no gene match: 6. The CDR3, as DNA: TGTGCCAGCAGTTCCGGACAGGGGCGAGCTAACTATGGCTACACCTTC. Translation: CASSSGQGRANYGYTF.

This clonotype is classed as large (0.1 to 1%). The chain has TRBV12-3 or TRBV12-4 and TRBJ1-2; the D is unclear. The CDR3 has 11 residues. Trimming shortened V by 6 bases and J by 8 bases, and 10 bases separated the two germline ends. For the CDR3, the DNA is TGTGCCAGCAGCCGAGAAGTGGGCTACACCTTC. Its protein product is CASSREVGYTF.

This clonotype is labeled as medium-sized (0.01 to 0.1%). The chain carries TRBV12-3 or TRBV12-4 and TRBJ1-2; D is ambiguous. Between the trimmed V and J ends, which lost 5 bases and 2 bases, there was a span of 9 bases. The CDR3 length is 13 residues. CDR3 DNA sequence: TGTGCCAGCAGTCCGACGGGGAACTATGGCTACACCTTC. Its translation is CASSPTGNYGYTF.

In this sample, this clonotype is medium-sized. The chain is built from TRBV12-3 or TRBV12-4 and TRBJ1-2; no clear D gene. V gave up 6 bases and J gave up 2 bases, with 10 bases separating them. This CDR3 is built from 13 residues. For the CDR3, the DNA is TGTGCCAGCAGCTCGACGGTGAACTATGGCTACACCTTC. Protein: CASSSTVNYGYTF.

This rearrangement joins TRBV12-3 or TRBV12-4 to TRBJ1-2; TRBD1 matches at 7 bases. The ends lost 5 bases at V and 1 base at J; junction bases unmatched: 7. This CDR3 spans 15 amino acids. The CDR3 is CASSPRTGDNYGYTF. CDR3 nucleotides: TGTGCCAGCAGTCCCCGGACAGGTGATAACTATGGCTACACCTTC.

Judged by abundance, this clonotype is medium-sized (0.01 to 0.1%). The chain has TRBV12-3 or TRBV12-4 and TRBJ1-2; the D is unclear. Trimming removed 4 bases from V and 2 bases from J, with 8 bases in between. There are 13 residues in the CDR3. The CDR3 nucleotides read TGTGCCAGCAGTTCGACGGGGAACTATGGCTACACCTTC. This sequence encodes CASSSTGNYGYTF.